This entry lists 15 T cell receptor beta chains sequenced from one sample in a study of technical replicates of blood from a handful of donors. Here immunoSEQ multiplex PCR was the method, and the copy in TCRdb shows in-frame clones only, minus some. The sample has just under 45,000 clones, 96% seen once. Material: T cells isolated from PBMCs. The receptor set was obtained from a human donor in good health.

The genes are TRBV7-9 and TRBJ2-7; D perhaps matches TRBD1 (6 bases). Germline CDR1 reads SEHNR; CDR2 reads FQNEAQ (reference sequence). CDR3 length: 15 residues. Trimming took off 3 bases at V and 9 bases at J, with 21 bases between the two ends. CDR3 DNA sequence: TGTGCCAGCAGCTTTGTCGACAGGCCCTTTGAAGGGCAGTACTTC. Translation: CASSFVDRPFEGQYF.

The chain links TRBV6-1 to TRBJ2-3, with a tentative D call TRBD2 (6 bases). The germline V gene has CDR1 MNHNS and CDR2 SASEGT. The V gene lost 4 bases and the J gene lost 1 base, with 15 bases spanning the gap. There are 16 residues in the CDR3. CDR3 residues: CASSGWEAVGTDTQYF. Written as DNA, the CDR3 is TGTGCCAGCAGTGGGTGGGAGGCCGTGGGCACAGATACGCAGTATTTT.

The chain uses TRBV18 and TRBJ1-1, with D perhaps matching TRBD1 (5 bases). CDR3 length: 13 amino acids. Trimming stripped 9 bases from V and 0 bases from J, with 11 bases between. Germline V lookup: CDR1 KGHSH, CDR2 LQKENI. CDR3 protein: CASQTEMNTEAFF. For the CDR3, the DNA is TGTGCCAGTCAGACAGAAATGAACACTGAAGCTTTCTTT. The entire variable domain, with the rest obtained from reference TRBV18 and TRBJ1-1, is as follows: NAGVMQNPRHLVRRRGQEARLRCSPMKGHSHVYWYRQLPEEGLKFMVYLQKENIIDESGMPKERFSAEFPKEGPSILRIQQVVRGDSAAYFCASQTEMNTEAFFGQGTRLTVV.

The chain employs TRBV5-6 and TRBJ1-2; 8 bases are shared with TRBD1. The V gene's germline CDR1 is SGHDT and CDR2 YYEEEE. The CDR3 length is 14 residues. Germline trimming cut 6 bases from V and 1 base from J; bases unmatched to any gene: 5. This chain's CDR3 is CASKGQAVNYGYTF. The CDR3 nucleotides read TGTGCCAGCAAGGGACAGGCCGTTAACTATGGCTACACCTTC.

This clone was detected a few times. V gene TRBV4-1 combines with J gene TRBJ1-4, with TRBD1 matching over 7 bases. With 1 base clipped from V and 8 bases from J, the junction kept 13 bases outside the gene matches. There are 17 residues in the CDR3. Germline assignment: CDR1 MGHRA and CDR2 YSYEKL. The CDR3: CASSQVLVRQGGEKLFF. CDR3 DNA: TGCGCCAGCAGCCAAGTTTTAGTCCGGCAGGGGGGAGAAAAACTGTTTTTT.

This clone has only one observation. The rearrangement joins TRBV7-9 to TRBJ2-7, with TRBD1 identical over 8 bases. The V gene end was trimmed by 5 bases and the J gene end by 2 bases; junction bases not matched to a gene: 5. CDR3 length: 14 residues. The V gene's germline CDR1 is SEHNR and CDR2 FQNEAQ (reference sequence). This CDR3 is CASSPGQGAYEQYF. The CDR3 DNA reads TGTGCCAGCAGCCCAGGACAGGGCGCCTACGAGCAGTACTTC.

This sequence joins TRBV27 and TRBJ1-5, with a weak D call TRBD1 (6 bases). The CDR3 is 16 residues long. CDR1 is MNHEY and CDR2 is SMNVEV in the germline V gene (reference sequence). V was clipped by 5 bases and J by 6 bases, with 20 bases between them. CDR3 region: CASSASQGFAGQPQHF. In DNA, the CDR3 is TGTGCCAGCAGTGCCTCACAGGGCTTCGCTGGTCAGCCCCAGCATTTT.

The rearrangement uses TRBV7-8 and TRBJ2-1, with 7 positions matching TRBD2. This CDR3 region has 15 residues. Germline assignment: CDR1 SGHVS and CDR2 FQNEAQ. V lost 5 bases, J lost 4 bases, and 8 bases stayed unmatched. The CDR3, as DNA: TGTGCCAGCAGCGTCGGACTAGTAGATTACAATGAGCAGTTCTTC. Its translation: CASSVGLVDYNEQFF.

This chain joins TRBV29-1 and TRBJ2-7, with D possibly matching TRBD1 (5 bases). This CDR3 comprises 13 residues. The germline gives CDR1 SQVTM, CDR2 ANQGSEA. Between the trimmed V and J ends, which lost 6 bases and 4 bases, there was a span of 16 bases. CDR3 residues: CSVALEDSYEQYF. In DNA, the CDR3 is TGCAGCGTAGCACTCGAAGACAGTTACGAGCAGTACTTC.

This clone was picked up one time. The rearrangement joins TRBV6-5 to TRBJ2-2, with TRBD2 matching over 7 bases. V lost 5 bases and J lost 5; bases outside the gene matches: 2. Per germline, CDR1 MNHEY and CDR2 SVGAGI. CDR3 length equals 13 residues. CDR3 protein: CASSGGLTGELFF. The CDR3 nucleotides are TGTGCCAGCAGTGGGGGACTAACCGGGGAGCTGTTTTTT.

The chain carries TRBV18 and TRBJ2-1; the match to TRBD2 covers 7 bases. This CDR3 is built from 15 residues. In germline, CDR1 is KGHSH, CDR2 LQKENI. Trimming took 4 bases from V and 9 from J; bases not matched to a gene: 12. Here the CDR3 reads CASSLRLAYSTEQFF. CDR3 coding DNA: TGTGCCAGCTCACTAAGACTAGCCTATTCAACTGAGCAGTTCTTC.

DNA for the CDR3: TGTGCCAGCAGTTCCCCCCAGGGGGATACCGGGGAGCTGTTTTTT. Amino acid sequence: CASSSPQGDTGELFF. The J gene is TRBJ2-2, the V gene TRBV6-5; 7 nucleotides line up with TRBD1. Germline V gene lookup returns CDR1 MNHEY and CDR2 SVGAGI. The CDR3 consists of 15 residues. V was clipped by 4 bases and J by 5 bases; unmatched bases: 7.

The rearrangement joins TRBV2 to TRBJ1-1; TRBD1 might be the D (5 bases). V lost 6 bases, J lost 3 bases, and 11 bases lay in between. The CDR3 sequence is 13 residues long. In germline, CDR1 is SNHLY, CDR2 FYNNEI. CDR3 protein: CASRPGLDTEAFF. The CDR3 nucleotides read TGTGCCAGCAGGCCAGGGTTGGACACTGAAGCTTTCTTT.

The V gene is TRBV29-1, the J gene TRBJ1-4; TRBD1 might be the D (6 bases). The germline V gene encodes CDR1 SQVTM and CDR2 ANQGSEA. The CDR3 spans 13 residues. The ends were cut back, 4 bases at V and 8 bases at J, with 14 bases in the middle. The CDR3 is CSVGKGVREKLFF. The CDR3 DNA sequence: TGCAGCGTTGGAAAGGGGGTCCGGGAAAAACTGTTTTTT. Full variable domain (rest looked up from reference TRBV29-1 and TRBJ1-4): SAVISQKPSRDICQRGTSLTIQCQVDSQVTMMFWYRQQPGQSLTLIATANQGSEATYESGFVIDKFPISRPNLTFSTLTVSNMSPEDSSIYLCSVGKGVREKLFFGSGTQLSVL.

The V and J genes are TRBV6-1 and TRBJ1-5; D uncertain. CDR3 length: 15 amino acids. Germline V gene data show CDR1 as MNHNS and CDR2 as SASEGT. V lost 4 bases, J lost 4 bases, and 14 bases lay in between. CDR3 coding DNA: TGTGCCAGCAGTGCGACGGGGTCCGGGAATCAGCCCCAGCATTTT. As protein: CASSATGSGNQPQHF.